These T cell receptor beta chains were read from a single sample in a study of T cells in Graves' hyperthyroidism and ophthalmopathy. TCRdb passed the multiplex PCR reads through MiXCR, listing each CDR3 protein once. The sample has 650,000 to 800,000 distinct CDR3 sequences, 40% to 55% seen once; the top ten hold under 8.5%. Sequencing was performed on peripheral blood or thyroid tissue (not recorded which). These receptors came from an adult man with Graves' disease, either hyperthyroidism or ophthalmopathy (not recorded which). CDR3s include the opening cysteine and the closing phenylalanine or tryptophan. Each record gives: D gene, J gene, clone size, V gene, CDR3 protein, CDR3 DNA. D genes are given only for firm matches. Size tells how often a clone was seen (once, few, many) or the class of an expanded clone, and some rows leave it out.

TRBD1 | TRBJ1-5 | few | TRBV19 | CASSTSRDRGSNQPQHF | TGTGCCAGTAGTACGTCCCGGGACAGGGGAAGCAATCAGCCCCAGCATTTT
. | TRBJ2-7 | . | TRBV7-6 | CASSSNRYEQYF | TGTGCCAGCAGCTCGAACCGGTACGAGCAGTACTTC
. | TRBJ2-2 | . | TRBV29-1 | CSVGPQPGGTGELFF | TGCAGCGTTGGGCCCCAACCTGGGGGAACCGGGGAGCTGTTTTTT
. | TRBJ2-7 | . | TRBV7-3 | CASTAGESYEQYF | TGTGCCAGCACCGCTGGGGAATCCTACGAGCAGTACTTC
. | TRBJ2-5 | . | TRBV20-1 | CSALGGGETQYF | TGCAGTGCCTTAGGGGGGGGGGAGACCCAGTACTTC
. | TRBJ2-7 | . | TRBV7-9 | CASSQTWDTIYEQYF | TGCGCCAGCAGCCAAACGTGGGACACGATCTACGAGCAGTACTTC
TRBD2 | TRBJ2-7 | many | TRBV7-6 | CASSLAVAAGVSYEQYF | TGTGCCAGCAGCTTAGCTGTGGCGGCGGGGGTCTCCTACGAGCAGTACTTC
. | TRBJ2-5 | . | TRBV29-1 | CSVESPWQETQYF | TGCAGCGTTGAATCCCCGTGGCAGGAGACCCAGTACTTC
. | TRBJ2-7 | . | TRBV6-5 | CASSYSRFAASGYEQYF | TGTGCCAGCAGTTACTCGAGGTTTGCGGCATCCGGTTACGAGCAGTACTTC
. | TRBJ1-1 | . | TRBV5-1 | CASSPGTVMNTEVFF | TGCGCCAGCAGCCCAGGGACCGTGATGAACACTGAAGTTTTCTTT
. | TRBJ2-7 | few | TRBV9 | CASSFRPGGEQYF | TGTGCCAGCAGCTTCCGACCTGGTGGCGAGCAGTACTTC
. | TRBJ1-5 | . | TRBV20-1 | CSARDGPHNPQHF | TGCAGTGCTAGGGACGGCCCGCATAACCCCCAGCATTTT
. | TRBJ1-2 | few | TRBV13 | CASSEAGPGDYGYTF | TGTGCCAGCAGTGAAGCAGGGCCAGGGGACTATGGCTACACCTTC
TRBD2 | TRBJ2-7 | . | TRBV9 | CASGTSVAEQYF | TGTGCCAGCGGAACTAGCGTCGCCGAGCAGTACTTC
. | TRBJ2-6 | many | TRBV7-6 | CASSLAFGESGANVLTF | TGTGCCAGCAGCTTAGCCTTCGGGGAAAGTGGGGCCAACGTCCTGACTTTC
. | TRBJ2-5 | . | TRBV7-7 | CASSLDDRTETQYF | TGTGCTAGCAGCTTAGATGACAGGACGGAGACCCAGTACTTC
. | TRBJ1-1 | . | TRBV20-1 | CSWDGRPNTEAFF | TGCAGCTGGGACGGACGACCGAACACTGAAGCTTTCTTT
. | TRBJ2-7 | . | TRBV7-8 | CASSPRTYEQYF | TGTGCCAGCAGCCCCCGGACCTACGAGCAGTACTTC
. | TRBJ1-5 | many | TRBV10-3 | CAISETGSPQHF | TGTGCCATCAGTGAGACAGGGTCGCCCCAGCATTTT
. | TRBJ1-1 | many | TRBV7-2 | CASSRGQPTEAFF | TGTGCCAGCAGCCGAGGACAGCCCACTGAAGCTTTCTTT
. | TRBJ1-4 | . | TRBV19 | CASSTGPSVGEKLFF | TGTGCCAGTAGTACGGGACCCTCGGTGGGGGAAAAACTGTTTTTT
TRBD1 | TRBJ2-3 | . | TRBV24-1 | CATSDRTGWADTQYF | TGTGCCACCAGTGATCGGACAGGGTGGGCAGATACGCAGTATTTT
. | TRBJ1-1 | . | TRBV5-1 | CASSLERGRNTEAFF | TGCGCCAGCAGCTTGGAGAGGGGTCGGAACACTGAAGCTTTCTTT
TRBD1 | TRBJ2-7 | few | TRBV20-1 | CSASRDRGDYEQYF | TGCAGTGCTAGCCGGGACAGGGGGGACTACGAGCAGTACTTC
TRBD1 | TRBJ2-5 | few | TRBV4-2 | CASSQEDRGETQYF | TGTGCCAGCAGCCAAGAGGACAGGGGAGAGACCCAGTACTTC
. | TRBJ1-1 | . | TRBV12-5 | CASGLVTSGDTEAFF | TGTGCTAGTGGTTTGGTGACCTCGGGGGACACTGAAGCTTTCTTT
. | TRBJ1-2 | . | TRBV15 | CATSSADGANYGYTF | TGTGCCACCAGCAGCGCGGACGGAGCTAACTATGGCTACACCTTC
TRBD2 | TRBJ2-2 | . | TRBV20-1 | CSARRGGMEDTGELFF | TGCAGTGCTAGACGGGGGGGCATGGAGGACACCGGGGAGCTGTTTTTT